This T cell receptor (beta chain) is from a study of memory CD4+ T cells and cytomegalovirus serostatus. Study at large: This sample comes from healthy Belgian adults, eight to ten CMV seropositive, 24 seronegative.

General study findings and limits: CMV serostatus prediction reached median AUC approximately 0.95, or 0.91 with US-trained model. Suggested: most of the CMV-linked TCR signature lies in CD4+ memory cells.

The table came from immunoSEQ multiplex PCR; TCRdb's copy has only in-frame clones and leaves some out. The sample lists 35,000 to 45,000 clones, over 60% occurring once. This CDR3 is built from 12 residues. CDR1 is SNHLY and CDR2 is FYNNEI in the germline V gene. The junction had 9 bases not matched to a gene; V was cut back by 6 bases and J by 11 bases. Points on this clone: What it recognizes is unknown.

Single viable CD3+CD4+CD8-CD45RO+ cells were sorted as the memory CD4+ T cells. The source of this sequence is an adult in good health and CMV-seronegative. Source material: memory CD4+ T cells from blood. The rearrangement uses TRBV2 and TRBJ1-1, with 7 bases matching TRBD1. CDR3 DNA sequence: TGTGCCAGCAGCCCGGACAGGCAACCCGCTTTCTTT. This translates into CASSPDRQPAFF.